The 7 T cell receptor beta chains in this list originate from one sample, sequenced in a study of T cell responses to AZD1222 COVID-19 vaccine. Some clones are missing from TCRdb's copy, which holds only in-frame ones; the method was immunoSEQ multiplex PCR. This sample carries about 200,000 clones, about 91% of them seen once, and the ten largest clones take around 7.9%. Material: peripheral blood, obtained on day 0 of AZD1222 vaccination. The receptors here all came from an adult in good health.

The chain carries TRBV30 and TRBJ2-3; 7 nucleotides line up with TRBD2. Germline-derived CDR1 and CDR2 are GTSNPN and SVGIG (reference sequence). Trimming took 6 bases from V and 0 from J; bases not matched to a gene: 3. The CDR3 has 13 amino acids. In nucleotides, the CDR3 is TGTGCCTGCCACGGGGGGAGCACAGATACGCAGTATTTT. Translated: CACHGGSTDTQYF.

This clone was observed a single time. The chain recombines TRBV9 with TRBJ2-7, with D tentatively TRBD1 (6 bases). CDR1 and CDR2 (germline): SGDLS, YYNGEE. V was clipped by 0 bases and J by 5 bases, with 18 bases between them. This CDR3 is built from 16 residues. The CDR3 loop is CASSVAVSTGGDEQYF. CDR3 coding DNA: TGTGCCAGCAGCGTAGCGGTCTCGACAGGTGGCGACGAGCAGTACTTC.

The chain is built from TRBV7-2 and TRBJ2-1; D is unclear. Trimming removed 0 bases from V and 9 bases from J, with 9 bases in between. The germline V gene has CDR1 SGHTA and CDR2 FQGNSA. The CDR3 length is 13 residues. The CDR3: CASSLAWPAEQFF. In DNA form, the CDR3 reads TGTGCCAGCAGCTTAGCCTGGCCGGCTGAGCAGTTCTTC.

For this clone: The junction shows a germline mismatch at one end, possibly a read error. The chain recombines TRBV20-1 with TRBJ2-7, with no clear D. CDR3 length equals 11 residues. CDR1 is DFQATT and CDR2 is SNEGSKA in the germline V gene (reference sequence). CDR3 bases: TGCAGTGCCAGAGGTGACTTCGGGCAGTACTTC. It codes for CSARGDFGQYF.

The V call is TRBV10-3, the J call TRBJ2-3; 14 bases agree with TRBD2. The CDR3 is 15 amino acids. The V segment lost 8 bases and the J segment 5 bases; nucleotides outside the gene matches: 6. CDR1 and CDR2 (germline): ENHRY, SYGVKD. The CDR3 DNA reads TGTGCCATCGCAAGGACTAGCGGGGGGAAAGATACGCAGTATTTT. This codes for CAIARTSGGKDTQYF.

The rearrangement links TRBV6-5 to TRBJ1-2, with D unresolved. Germline V CDR1 and CDR2: MNHEY, SVGAGI. V was cut by 8 bases and J by 7 bases, with 11 bases left in between. This CDR3 has 11 amino acids. CDR3: CASGKRSGYTF. Here the CDR3 DNA reads TGTGCCAGCGGGAAACGCAGTGGCTACACCTTC.

The V call is TRBV6-6, the J call TRBJ1-5; 7 nucleotides line up with TRBD1. Germline values: CDR1 MNHNY, CDR2 SVGAGI (reference sequence). V lost 2 bases to trimming and J lost 3 bases; unmatched junction nucleotides: 7. The CDR3 has 16 amino acids. This CDR3 reads CASSYIDDRDNQPQHF. As DNA, the CDR3 is TGTGCCAGCAGTTACATAGACGACAGGGACAATCAGCCCCAGCATTTT.